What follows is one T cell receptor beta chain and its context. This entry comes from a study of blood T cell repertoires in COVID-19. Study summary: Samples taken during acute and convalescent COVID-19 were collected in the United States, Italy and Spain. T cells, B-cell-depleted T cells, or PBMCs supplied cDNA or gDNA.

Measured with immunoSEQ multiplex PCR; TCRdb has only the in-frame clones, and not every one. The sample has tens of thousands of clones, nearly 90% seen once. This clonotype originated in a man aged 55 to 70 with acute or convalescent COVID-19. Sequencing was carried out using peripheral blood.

The CDR3 sequence: CASSVGQEDGYTF. The CDR3 nucleotides read TGTGCCAGTAGTGTAGGACAGGAAGATGGCTACACCTTC. The J gene is TRBJ1-2, the V gene TRBV19, with 7 bases matching TRBD1. The CDR3 runs to 13 residues. J gave up 6 bases and V 5 bases, and 6 bases lay outside the gene matches. Germline V gene sequence: CDR1 LNHDA, CDR2 SQIVND (reference sequence).